This TCR beta chain was captured in a study of blood T cell repertoires in COVID-19. Study overall: COVID-19 samples collected from the United States, Italy and Spain covered acute and convalescent phases.

In the original processing: Counts of nucleated cells, estimated from reference gene primer amplification, were obtained. Produced via immunoSEQ multiplex PCR; TCRdb's table is partial and in-frame only. Clone size and V and J calls were adopted from that table, with D and trimming inferred from the DNA. The table lists about 180,000 clones, approximately 86% of them singletons, with roughly 2.9% in the top ten. With 2 bases clipped from V and 1 base from J, the junction kept 8 bases outside the gene matches. CDR3 length: 17 residues. CDR1 and CDR2 from the germline V gene are MDHEN and SYDVKM. The count of this clone is one.

Sequencing was carried out using peripheral blood. J is TRBJ1-1 and V is TRBV28; TRBD1 agrees at 9 bases. The receptor was isolated from a woman aged 25 to 45 with active or convalescent COVID-19. DNA for the CDR3: TGTGCCAGCAGTTTACGTGGGACAGGGCGGAGGAACACTGAAGCTTTCTTT. Amino acid sequence: CASSLRGTGRRNTEAFF.